This T cell receptor (beta chain) derives from a study of T cells in Graves' hyperthyroidism and ophthalmopathy. RNA transcripts gave rise to amplified TCR beta CDR3 regions. The study used the HTBI primer set for a first-round RT-PCR of the TCR CDR3. TCRdb reprocessed the multiplex PCR reads via MiXCR and lists one record per CDR3 protein. Among some 600,000 distinct CDR3 sequences, about 14% were seen once, and the ten largest hold less than 6%. Patients were excluded for uncontrolled infection, other autoimmune disease, pregnancy or lactation. Looked up from germline, CDR1 is MNHEY and CDR2 is SVGAGI. The CDR3 is made up of 15 amino acids. The V gene lost 3 bases and the J gene lost 6 bases, with 14 bases spanning the gap.

Sequencing was done on a sample of blood. The receptor was isolated from a woman younger than 45 with Graves' hyperthyroidism that later progressed to Graves' ophthalmopathy. The V gene is TRBV6-5, the J gene TRBJ2-2; the D gene is possibly TRBD2 (7 bases). This CDR3 is CASSYLLGGAGELFF. CDR3 in DNA: TGTGCCAGCAGTTATTTACTAGGGGGGGCCGGGGAGCTGTTTTTT.